This record looks at one T cell receptor beta chain sequence and its context. Germline loops: CDR1 MNHEY, CDR2 SVGEGT. Trimming cost V 0 bases and J 8 bases; bases outside gene matches: 7. This CDR3 comprises 15 residues. Study processing details: Estimates of nucleated cell counts were drawn from the amplification of reference gene primers. Produced via immunoSEQ multiplex PCR; TCRdb's table is partial and in-frame only. The DNA was the basis for D and trimming; V, J and clone size are from that table. The sample holds 250,000 to 400,000 clones; roughly 90% are singletons and the top ten take under 3%. This entry comes from a study of blood T cell repertoires in COVID-19. Across the whole study: The United States, Italy and Spain were the sources of the acute and convalescent COVID-19 samples. Sample material is recorded as cDNA or gDNA derived from T cells, B-cell-depleted T cells, or PBMCs.

Enrolment of Seattle patients took place during active infection, and they were followed longitudinally. Sequencing input: peripheral blood. The chain recombines TRBV6-2 or TRBV6-3 with TRBJ1-2; the match to TRBD1 covers 9 bases. The origin of this receptor is a woman aged 25 to 39 with COVID-19, enrolled during active disease. The CDR3 here is CASSYSMGQGTGYTF. For the CDR3, the DNA is TGTGCCAGCAGTTACTCGATGGGACAGGGAACCGGCTACACCTTC.